Below are 5 T cell receptor beta chains sequenced from a single sample in a study of blood T cell repertoires in COVID-19. Using immunoSEQ multiplex PCR, the repertoire was profiled, and TCRdb retains in-frame clones only, with some absent. Among about 200,000 clones listed, 70% to 90% were seen once. Sequenced input: peripheral blood. The receptors were sampled from a man aged 50 or older with COVID-19, enrolled during active disease.

The CDR3 DNA is TGCGCCAGCAGGTTAGCGGGGCCCCTCGAGCAGTACTTC. Translated, it gives CASRLAGPLEQYF. The J gene is TRBJ2-7, the V gene TRBV10-2; 8 nucleotides line up with TRBD2. Germline trimming cut 6 bases from V and 6 bases from J; bases unmatched to any gene: 7. Germline CDR1 is WSHSY and CDR2 is SAAADI. CDR3 size: 13 residues.

To note about this clone: Mismatch with germline at one junction end may stem from a read error. V usage is TRBV5-1 and J usage is TRBJ1-3; a possible D gene is TRBD1 (6 bases). CDR3 size: 14 residues. CDR1 and CDR2 from the germline V gene are SGHRS and YFSETQ. The CDR3 sequence is CASTLGGEGNTIYF. DNA for the CDR3: TGCGCCAGCACCTTGGGGGGCGAAGGAAACACCATATATTTT. Drawing the rest from reference TRBV5-1 and TRBJ1-3, the complete variable domain is KAGVTQTPRYLIKTRGQQVTLSCSPISGHRSVSWYQQTPGQGLQFLFEYFSETQRNKGNFPGRFSGRQFSNSRSEMNVSTLELGDSALYLCASTLGGEGNTIYFGEGSWLTVV.

CDR3 sequence: CASNPGQGEETQYF. The CDR3 DNA follows: TGTGCCAGTAACCCGGGACAGGGTGAGGAGACCCAGTACTTC. The chain combines TRBV19 with TRBJ2-5, with 9 positions matching TRBD1. Unmatched junction bases numbered 8, after V lost 7 bases and J lost 5 bases. The CDR3 extends over 14 amino acids. In germline, CDR1 is LNHDA, CDR2 SQIVND (reference sequence).

The V call is TRBV5-6, the J call TRBJ1-4, with 8 bases that match TRBD1. CDR1 SGHDT and CDR2 YYEEEE come from the germline V gene. Germline trimming cut 6 bases from V and 8 bases from J; bases unmatched to any gene: 9. The CDR3 has 14 residues. As DNA, the CDR3 is TGTGCCAGCACCAGACAGGGGAGCGGCGAAAAACTGTTTTTT. Translated, it gives CASTRQGSGEKLFF. Drawing the rest from reference TRBV5-6 and TRBJ1-4, the complete variable domain is DAGVTQSPTHLIKTRGQQVTLRCSPKSGHDTVSWYQQALGQGPQFIFQYYEEEERQRGNFPDRFSGHQFPNYSSELNVNALLLGDSALYLCASTRQGSGEKLFFGSGTQLSVL.

The rearrangement joins TRBV27 to TRBJ2-4, with D possibly matching TRBD1 (5 bases). CDR1 is MNHEY, CDR2 SMNVEV, per germline (reference sequence). This CDR3 is 13 amino acids long. V dropped 0 bases and J dropped 9 bases, with 9 bases sitting between them. The CDR3 DNA reads as TGTGCCAGCAGTTTATCGCAGGGTACCATTCAGTACTTC. Translated, it gives CASSLSQGTIQYF.